Listed below are T cell receptor beta chains from one sample, sequenced in a study of cytomegalovirus exposure and HLA in healthy donors. Clones were sequenced by immunoSEQ multiplex PCR, and TCRdb holds only the in-frame ones, with some missing. The table has about 180,000 clones, almost 85% seen once. Input material: PBMCs. Receptor source: a woman aged 45-65 years in good health and CMV-seronegative. CDR3s include the opening cysteine and the closing phenylalanine or tryptophan. D genes are given only for firm matches. Part of the rows lack a size; the others show once, few, many or a class for expanded clones.

D	size	V	J	DNA	CDR3
NA	NA	TRBV7-9	TRBJ2-5	TGTGCCAGCAGCTTAGCGGGGGAGGTTGGAGAGCAGTACTTC	CASSLAGEVGEQYF
NA	NA	TRBV7-9	TRBJ1-5	TGTGCCAGCAGCTTAGGCAGGCCGGATCAGCCCCAGCATTTT	CASSLGRPDQPQHF
NA	NA	TRBV29-1	TRBJ1-4	TGCAGCGTTGTACGTTCGGCAGGGTCCGGAAAACTGTTTTTT	CSVVRSAGSGKLFF
TRBD1	NA	TRBV7-8	TRBJ2-7	TGTGCCAGCAGCACAAGACAGGGGGCGCTTTACGAGCAGTACTTC	CASSTRQGALYEQYF
NA	NA	TRBV4-1	TRBJ1-2	TGCGCCAGCAGCCAAGATCTTGAAAGCTCCTATCGGGGCTACACCTTC	CASSQDLESSYRGYTF
NA	NA	TRBV28	TRBJ1-5	TGTGCCAGCATCAACCCCCAGGGAGGTCCACGGCCCCAGCATTTT	CASINPQGGPRPQHF
NA	NA	TRBV2	TRBJ1-2	TGTGCCAGCACGTCCCGGGTAAACTATGGCTACACCTTC	CASTSRVNYGYTF
NA	NA	TRBV5-1	TRBJ2-7	TGCGCCAGCAGCTTGATGGGGAGTTCGGGCTACGAGCAGTACTTC	CASSLMGSSGYEQYF
NA	NA	TRBV11-1	TRBJ1-1	TGTGCCAGCAGCTTAGACCCCGGGGGGTACGACACTGAAGCTTTCTTT	CASSLDPGGYDTEAFF
NA	NA	TRBV7-9	TRBJ2-7	TGTGCCAGCAGCCCGCAGGGTTCCGAGCAGTACTTC	CASSPQGSEQYF
NA	NA	TRBV7-9	TRBJ1-4	TGTGCCAGCCTTAACCCCCCCCCGTTTCGGTATACTGGTGAAAAACTGTTTTTT	CASLNPPPFRYTGEKLFF
TRBD1	NA	TRBV5-1	TRBJ2-3	TGCGCCAGCAGCATCGGACAGGGATCGTCCACAGATACGCAGTATTTT	CASSIGQGSSTDTQYF
TRBD1	once	TRBV10-3	TRBJ1-2	TGTGCCATCAGTGAGGACAGGGGGTCCGTTAACTATGGCTACACCTTC	CAISEDRGSVNYGYTF
NA	NA	TRBV9	TRBJ1-2	TGTGCCAGCAGCGTGGCGGTGGGGCAGGGTGGCTACACCTTC	CASSVAVGQGGYTF
TRBD2	NA	TRBV11-2	TRBJ2-7	TGTGCCAGCAGCTTAGGTTTTAGCGGGAGCACCTACGAGCAGTACTTC	CASSLGFSGSTYEQYF
TRBD1	NA	TRBV13	TRBJ2-2	TGTGCCAGCAGATATACAGGGGGCCCCGGGGAGCTGTTTTTT	CASRYTGGPGELFF
NA	NA	TRBV30	TRBJ2-7	TGTGCCTGGAGTGTGGTGGGCTACGAGCAGTACTTC	CAWSVVGYEQYF
TRBD1	NA	TRBV5-1	TRBJ2-5	TGCGCCAGCAGCTTGGGATCTCAGGGGGCCCGAGAGACCCAGTACTTC	CASSLGSQGARETQYF
TRBD1	NA	TRBV4-1	TRBJ2-1	TGCGCCAGCAGCCACCCGGGACAGGGGGTCTATGAGCAGTTCTTC	CASSHPGQGVYEQFF
TRBD1	few	TRBV2	TRBJ2-3	TGTGCCAGCAGTCAAGACAGGGGGCGGTGGAGTACGCAGTATTTT	CASSQDRGRWSTQYF
NA	NA	TRBV4-2	TRBJ2-7	TGTGCCAGCAGCCGTGGACAGATAGCCCCCTACGAGCAGTACTTC	CASSRGQIAPYEQYF
NA	NA	TRBV11-2	TRBJ2-5	TGTGCCAGCAGCTTAGCAGGGGTAGAGACCCAGTACTTC	CASSLAGVETQYF
TRBD2	NA	TRBV9	TRBJ2-4	TGTGCCAGCAGCGTAGAAGGGGAGGGCATTCAGTACTTC	CASSVEGEGIQYF
NA	NA	TRBV13	TRBJ2-5	TGTGCCAGCAGCCACAGGGCCACCCGAGAGACCCAGTACTTC	CASSHRATRETQYF
NA	NA	TRBV7-9	TRBJ1-4	TGTTCCAGCAGCTTTTCGGTACAGACAACTAATGAAAAACTGTTTTTT	CSSSFSVQTTNEKLFF
NA	NA	TRBV30	TRBJ1-5	TGTGCCTGGAGTGTGGGGGGGGGCAATCAGCCCCAGCATTTT	CAWSVGGGNQPQHF
TRBD1	NA	TRBV10-3	TRBJ2-7	TGTGCCATCAGTGCTAGAACAACCGGGACAGGAAATGAGCAGTACTTC	CAISARTTGTGNEQYF
NA	NA	TRBV6-5	TRBJ2-1	TGTGTCCGCCGCCGCCGGGGAACCTACAATGAGCAGTTCTTC	CVRRRRGTYNEQFF
NA	NA	TRBV4-1	TRBJ1-1	TGCGCCAGCAGCCAAGTAGGGGCAGCGAACACTGAAGCTTTCTTT	CASSQVGAANTEAFF